The 9 T cell receptor beta chains below all came from one sample that was sequenced in a study of OX40 agonist ivuxolimab in advanced cancers. Method: immunoSEQ multiplex PCR; TCRdb's copy keeps in-frame clones and lacks some. The data show about 27,000 clones, with around 83% seen just once and about 19% held by the top ten. Sequenced material: CD4+ or CD8+ T cells sorted from blood, taken in a trial of the OX40 agonist ivuxolimab. These receptors were taken from an adult with an advanced solid tumor such as melanoma, head and neck, liver or kidney cancer.

V usage is TRBV7-9 and J usage is TRBJ1-2; D is ambiguous. V was trimmed by 3 bases and J by 7 bases, leaving 12 bases between them. This CDR3 is 13 amino acids long. Per the germline V gene, CDR1 is SEHNR and CDR2 is FQNEAQ (reference sequence). The CDR3: CASSLGRVGGYTF. The DNA of the CDR3 is TGTGCCAGCAGCTTGGGGAGGGTGGGTGGCTACACCTTC.

The chain joins TRBV6-5 to TRBJ2-7; 10 bases match TRBD2. CDR1 is MNHEY and CDR2 is SVGAGI in the germline V gene. V trimming: 6 bases; J trimming: 0 bases; junction bases outside the gene matches: 2. This CDR3 region has 14 residues. For the CDR3, the DNA is TGTGCCAGCAGCCCTAGCGGGAGCTCCTACGAGCAGTACTTC. It yields the protein CASSPSGSSYEQYF.

This chain connects TRBV4-1 to TRBJ2-7, with a possible D match to TRBD2 (5 bases). The CDR3 runs to 16 residues. Trimming removed 0 bases at V and 7 bases at J, with 19 bases between. Per the germline V gene, CDR1 is MGHRA and CDR2 is YSYEKL. This chain's CDR3 is CASSQDEDRFSGEQYF. CDR3 sequence (DNA): TGCGCCAGCAGCCAAGATGAGGACCGATTCTCGGGAGAGCAGTACTTC.

This clone was seen just once. V usage is TRBV27 and J usage is TRBJ1-1; 9 nucleotides align to TRBD1. Trimming cost V 2 bases and J 4 bases; bases outside gene matches: 8. The CDR3 extends over 16 amino acids. Germline V CDR1 and CDR2: MNHEY, SMNVEV (reference sequence). CDR3 residues: CASSLAPPGQGTEAFF. The CDR3 DNA sequence: TGTGCCAGCAGTTTAGCCCCCCCGGGACAGGGCACTGAAGCTTTCTTT.

This rearrangement joins TRBV28 to TRBJ2-1; no reliable D call. V was pared by 1 base and J by 0 bases, with 10 bases between. Per germline, CDR1 MDHEN and CDR2 SYDVKM. CDR3 length: 16 residues. The CDR3 DNA reads as TGTGCCAGCAGTTTATCCGGGTACCTCTCCTACAATGAGCAGTTCTTC. Its translation is CASSLSGYLSYNEQFF.

The chain recombines TRBV11-3 with TRBJ2-7; 12 nucleotides match TRBD1. The trim removed 5 bases at V and 9 bases at J, leaving 5 bases unmatched. Germline V gives CDR1 SGHNT, CDR2 YENEEA. The CDR3 consists of 13 residues. The CDR3 sequence: CASSLGTGGVQYF. The CDR3 region has the DNA TGTGCCAGCAGCCTAGGGACAGGGGGCGTGCAGTACTTC.

This clone showed up just once. The rearrangement joins TRBV7-3 to TRBJ1-2; D unresolved. Trimming removed 3 bases from V and 6 bases from J, with 5 bases in between. The CDR3 contains 11 residues. CDR1 and CDR2 from the germline V gene are SGHTA and FQGTGA. The CDR3 loop reads CASSFGDGYTF. In DNA form, the CDR3 reads TGTGCCAGCAGCTTCGGGGATGGCTACACCTTC.

The chain carries TRBV13 and TRBJ2-2; D not certain. This CDR3 is 12 amino acids long. CDR1 and CDR2 (germline): PRHDT, FYEKMQ (reference sequence). The V end was cut by 7 bases, the J end by 0 bases, with 3 bases between. This CDR3 is CASTSNTGELFF. CDR3 DNA sequence: TGTGCCAGCACCTCGAACACCGGGGAGCTGTTTTTT.

This chain connects TRBV14 to TRBJ1-1, with D unresolved. The CDR3 extends over 13 amino acids. Germline V lookup: CDR1 SGHDN, CDR2 FVKESK. V was cut by 0 bases and J by 4 bases, with 6 bases left in between. Written as DNA, the CDR3 is TGTGCCAGCAGCCAAGACACGGGCACTGAAGCTTTCTTT. Encoded protein: CASSQDTGTEAFF.